A selection of T cell receptor beta chains follows, all from one sample in a study of CD8 T cells in Susac syndrome. TCRdb fed the immunoSEQ multiplex PCR reads into MiXCR, producing one record per CDR3 protein. The sample holds 250,000 to 350,000 distinct CDR3 sequences, just over 90% seen once. The specimen sequenced was CD4+ T cells from PBMCs. These receptors all stem from a human donor with multiple sclerosis. The CDR3 runs from the conserved cysteine through the conserved F or W. D genes are given only for firm matches.

j_call: TRBJ2-1; d_call: .; cdr3_length: 13; v_call: TRBV25-1; cdr3_aa: CASSEFGTPSQFF
j_call: TRBJ1-4; d_call: .; cdr3_length: 14; v_call: TRBV15; cdr3_aa: CATSRDPGHEKLFF
j_call: TRBJ2-5; d_call: .; cdr3_length: 13; v_call: TRBV7-7; cdr3_aa: CASSSGNQETQYF
j_call: TRBJ2-1; d_call: .; cdr3_length: 14; v_call: TRBV7-9; cdr3_aa: CASSLDLGPNEQFF
j_call: TRBJ1-5; d_call: .; cdr3_length: 13; v_call: TRBV30; cdr3_aa: CAYGVISNQPQHF
j_call: TRBJ2-7; d_call: .; cdr3_length: 12; v_call: TRBV9; cdr3_aa: CASSGWQGQQYF
j_call: TRBJ2-7; d_call: .; cdr3_length: 15; v_call: TRBV14; cdr3_aa: CASSQGLRSSYEQYF
j_call: TRBJ1-2; d_call: .; cdr3_length: 13; v_call: TRBV7-9; cdr3_aa: CASSQRTVYGYTF
j_call: TRBJ1-3; d_call: .; cdr3_length: 15; v_call: TRBV30; cdr3_aa: CAWSRQPRSGNTIYF
j_call: TRBJ1-1; d_call: .; cdr3_length: 15; v_call: TRBV7-8; cdr3_aa: CASSLGGSPNTEAFF
j_call: TRBJ2-2; d_call: .; cdr3_length: 13; v_call: TRBV6-2/TRBV6-3; cdr3_aa: CASGRDKVGELFF
j_call: TRBJ2-5; d_call: .; cdr3_length: 14; v_call: TRBV25-1; cdr3_aa: CASSKFGQKETQYF
j_call: TRBJ2-1; d_call: .; cdr3_length: 14; v_call: TRBV12-3/TRBV12-4; cdr3_aa: CASTTGPLNNEQFF
j_call: TRBJ1-1; d_call: .; cdr3_length: 12; v_call: TRBV5-1; cdr3_aa: CASSYDLTEAFF
j_call: TRBJ1-2; d_call: TRBD1; cdr3_length: 15; v_call: TRBV6-2/TRBV6-3; cdr3_aa: CASSPAGTGYRGYTF
j_call: TRBJ2-7; d_call: TRBD1; cdr3_length: 14; v_call: TRBV3-1; cdr3_aa: CASSRQQGPYEQYF
j_call: TRBJ1-1; d_call: .; cdr3_length: 13; v_call: TRBV10-1; cdr3_aa: CASSEGGGRKAFF
j_call: TRBJ2-7; d_call: TRBD2; cdr3_length: 16; v_call: TRBV6-2/TRBV6-3; cdr3_aa: CASSDRTSGISYEQYF
j_call: TRBJ2-7; d_call: .; cdr3_length: 13; v_call: TRBV29-1; cdr3_aa: CSVAGTVTYEQYF
j_call: TRBJ2-3; d_call: TRBD2; cdr3_length: 16; v_call: TRBV7-2; cdr3_aa: CASSSPGRERPVTQYF
j_call: TRBJ1-5; d_call: TRBD1; cdr3_length: 15; v_call: TRBV3-1; cdr3_aa: CASSQDMTGGQPQHF
j_call: TRBJ2-3; d_call: .; cdr3_length: 14; v_call: TRBV7-9; cdr3_aa: CASSFARDIDTQYF
j_call: TRBJ1-4; d_call: .; cdr3_length: 12; v_call: TRBV30; cdr3_aa: CAWSYYREKLFF
j_call: TRBJ1-4; d_call: .; cdr3_length: 18; v_call: TRBV4-3; cdr3_aa: CASSQGAGSPSTNEKLFF
j_call: TRBJ1-6; d_call: TRBD1; cdr3_length: 15; v_call: TRBV14; cdr3_aa: CASSQGQGVGSPLHF